The next 5 T cell receptor beta chains were all read from a single sample in a study of T cells in narcolepsy. Sequencing was performed with immunoSEQ multiplex PCR; in TCRdb, only in-frame clones are kept and a portion is missing. In the table there are tens of thousands of clones, 70% to 85% of which are singletons. Sequencing used CD45RA- memory CD4+ T cells from PBMCs. The receptors come from a human donor with narcolepsy.

This rearrangement joins TRBV6-6 to TRBJ2-7; D is tentatively TRBD1 or TRBD2 (5 bases each). With 6 bases removed from V and 2 bases from J, the gap between germline ends came to 14 bases. Germline lookup yields CDR1 MNHNY and CDR2 SVGAGI (reference sequence). There are 14 residues in the CDR3. The CDR3: CASSAPGRTYEQYF. Here the CDR3 DNA reads TGTGCCAGCAGCGCACCGGGACGGACCTACGAGCAGTACTTC.

This clone was picked up a small number of times. This chain joins TRBV12-1 and TRBJ2-7; the table's D call TRBD1 went unverified against the DNA. TRBV12-1 is recorded as a pseudogene. This CDR3 has 16 amino acids. The CDR3, as DNA: TGTGCCAGCAGCTTTGGGGGGCCCGGGATTCACTACGAGCAGTACTTC. Its protein product is CASSFGGPGIHYEQYF.

The chain carries TRBV5-4 and TRBJ1-2, with no clear D. Germline V gives CDR1 SGHNT, CDR2 YYREEE (reference sequence). The V end lost 4 bases, the J end lost 8 bases, and 15 bases lay between the germline ends. CDR3 length: 13 residues. The CDR3 loop is CASSPDGVPGYTF. The DNA of the CDR3 is TGTGCCAGCAGCCCTGATGGGGTTCCGGGCTACACCTTC.

J is TRBJ1-2 and V is TRBV5-1; D gene uncertain. Trimming left V 4 bases short and J 3 bases short, with 16 bases between. The germline gives CDR1 SGHRS, CDR2 YFSETQ. The CDR3 totals 15 residues. The CDR3 DNA is TGCGCCAGCAGCCTAACGCGGACGGGCGACTATGGCTACACCTTC. As protein: CASSLTRTGDYGYTF.

This chain connects TRBV6-5 to TRBJ2-7; 9 bases map to TRBD1. V gave up 2 bases and J gave up 0 bases; unmatched junction bases: 5. The CDR3 totals 16 residues. Germline CDR1 is MNHEY and CDR2 is SVGAGI. DNA of the CDR3: TGTGCCAGCAGTTACCTCGGGACAGGGAGCTCCTACGAGCAGTACTTC. Protein: CASSYLGTGSSYEQYF.